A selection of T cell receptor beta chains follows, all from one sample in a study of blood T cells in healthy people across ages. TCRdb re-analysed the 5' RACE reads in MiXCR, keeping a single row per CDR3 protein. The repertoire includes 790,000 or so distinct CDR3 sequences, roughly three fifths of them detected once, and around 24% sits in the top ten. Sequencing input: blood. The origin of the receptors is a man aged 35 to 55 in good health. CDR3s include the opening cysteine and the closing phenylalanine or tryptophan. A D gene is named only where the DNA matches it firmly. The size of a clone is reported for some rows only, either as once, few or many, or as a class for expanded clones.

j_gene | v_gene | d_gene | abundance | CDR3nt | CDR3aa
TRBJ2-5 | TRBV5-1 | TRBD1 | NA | TGCGCCAGCAGCGATCGGACAGGGCGAAAGACCCAGTACTTC | CASSDRTGRKTQYF
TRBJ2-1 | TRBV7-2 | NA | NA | TGTGCCAGCAGCTTAGAGCCGGTTTACAATGAGCAGTTCTTC | CASSLEPVYNEQFF
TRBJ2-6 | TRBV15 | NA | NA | TGTGCCACCAGCAGAGATGGAGGGGGTGGGGCCAACGTCCTGACTTTC | CATSRDGGGGANVLTF
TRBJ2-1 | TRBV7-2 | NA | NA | TGTGCCAGCAGCCGGGACTCACCTAATGAGCAGTTCTTC | CASSRDSPNEQFF
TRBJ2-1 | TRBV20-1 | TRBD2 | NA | TGCAGTGTCCTGACTAGCGGGAAGGATGAGCAGTTCTTC | CSVLTSGKDEQFF
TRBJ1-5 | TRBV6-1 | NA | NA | TGTGCCAGCAGTGAAATCTTGCAGGGCAATCAGCCCCAGCATTTT | CASSEILQGNQPQHF
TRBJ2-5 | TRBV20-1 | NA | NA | TGCAGTGCCAGAAAGGGGTTTCAAGAGACCCAGTACTTC | CSARKGFQETQYF
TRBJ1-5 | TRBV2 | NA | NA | TGTGCCAGCAGTGACGTGGGGCAGCCCCAGCATTTT | CASSDVGQPQHF
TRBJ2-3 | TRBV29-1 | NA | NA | TGCAGCGTTGACTGGACTAGCACAGATACGCAGTATTTT | CSVDWTSTDTQYF
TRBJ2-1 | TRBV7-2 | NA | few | TGTGCCAGCAGCTCCTCGGACGGCTACAATGAGCAGTTCTTC | CASSSSDGYNEQFF
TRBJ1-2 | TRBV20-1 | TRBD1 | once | TGCAGTGCCGTTCGACAGGGCTACGGATATGGCTACACCTTC | CSAVRQGYGYGYTF
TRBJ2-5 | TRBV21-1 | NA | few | TGTGCCAGCAGCAAAGGGGAACGTGCCCCCAATCGGGAGACCCAGTACTTC | CASSKGERAPNRETQYF
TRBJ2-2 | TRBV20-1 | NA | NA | TGCAGTGCTCGAGGGGACACCGGGGAGCTGTTTTTT | CSARGDTGELFF
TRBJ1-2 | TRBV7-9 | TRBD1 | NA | TGTGCCAGCAGCTTATTCGGGACAGCCTCTAACTATGGCTACACCTTC | CASSLFGTASNYGYTF
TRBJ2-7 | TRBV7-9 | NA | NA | TGTGCCAGCAGCTTAAGTCGTACGGGTGAGCAGTACTTC | CASSLSRTGEQYF
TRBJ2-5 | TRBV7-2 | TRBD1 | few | TGTGCCAGCAGCTTAGACAGGGGGCCCGGGGAGACCCAGTACTTC | CASSLDRGPGETQYF